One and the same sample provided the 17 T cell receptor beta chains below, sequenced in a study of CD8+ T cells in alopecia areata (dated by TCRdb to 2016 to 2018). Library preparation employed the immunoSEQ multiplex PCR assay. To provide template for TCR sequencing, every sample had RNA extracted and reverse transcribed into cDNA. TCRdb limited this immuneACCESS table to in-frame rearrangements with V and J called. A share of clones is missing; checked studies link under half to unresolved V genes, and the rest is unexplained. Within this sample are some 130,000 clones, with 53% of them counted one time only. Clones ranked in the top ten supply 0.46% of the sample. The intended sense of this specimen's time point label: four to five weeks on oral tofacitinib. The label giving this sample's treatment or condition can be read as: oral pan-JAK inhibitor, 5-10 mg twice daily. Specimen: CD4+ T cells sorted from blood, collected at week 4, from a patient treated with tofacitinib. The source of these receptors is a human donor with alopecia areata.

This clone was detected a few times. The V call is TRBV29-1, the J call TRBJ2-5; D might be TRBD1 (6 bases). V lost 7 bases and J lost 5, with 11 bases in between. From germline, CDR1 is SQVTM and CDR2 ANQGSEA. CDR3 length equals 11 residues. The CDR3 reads CSGRGRETQYF. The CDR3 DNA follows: TGCAGCGGCAGGGGACGCGAGACCCAGTACTTC.

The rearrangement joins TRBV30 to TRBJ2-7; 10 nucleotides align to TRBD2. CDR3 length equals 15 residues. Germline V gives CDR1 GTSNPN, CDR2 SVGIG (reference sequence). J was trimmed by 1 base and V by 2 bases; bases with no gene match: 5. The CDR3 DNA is TGTGCCTGGAGTTCATCTAGCGGGGGATCCTACGAGCAGTACTTC. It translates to CAWSSSSGGSYEQYF.

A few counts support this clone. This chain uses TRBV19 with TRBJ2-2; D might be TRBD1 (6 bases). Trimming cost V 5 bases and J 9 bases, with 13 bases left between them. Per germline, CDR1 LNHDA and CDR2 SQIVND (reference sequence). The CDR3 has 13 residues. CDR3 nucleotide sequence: TGTGCCAGTAGTCCGACAGGCTCATGGGAGCTGTTTTTT. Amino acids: CASSPTGSWELFF.

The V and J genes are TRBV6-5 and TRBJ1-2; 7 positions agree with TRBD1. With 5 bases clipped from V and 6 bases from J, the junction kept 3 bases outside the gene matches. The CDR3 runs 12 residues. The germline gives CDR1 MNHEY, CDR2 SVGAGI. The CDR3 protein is CASSPQGNGYTF. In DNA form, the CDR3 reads TGTGCCAGCAGTCCACAGGGGAATGGCTACACCTTC.

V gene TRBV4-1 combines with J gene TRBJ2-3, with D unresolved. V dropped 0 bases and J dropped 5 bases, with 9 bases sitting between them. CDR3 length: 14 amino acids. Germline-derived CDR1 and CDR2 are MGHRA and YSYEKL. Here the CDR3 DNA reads TGCGCCAGCAGCCAAGATCTGGCTCAAGATACGCAGTATTTT. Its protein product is CASSQDLAQDTQYF.

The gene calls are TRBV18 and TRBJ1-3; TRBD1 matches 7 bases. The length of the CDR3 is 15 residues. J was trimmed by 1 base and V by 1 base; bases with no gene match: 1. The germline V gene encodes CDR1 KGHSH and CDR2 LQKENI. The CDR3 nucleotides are TGTGCCAGCTCACCACAACAGGGGTCTGGAAACACCATATATTTT. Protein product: CASSPQQGSGNTIYF. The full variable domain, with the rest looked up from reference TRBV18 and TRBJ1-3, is NAGVMQNPRHLVRRRGQEARLRCSPMKGHSHVYWYRQLPEEGLKFMVYLQKENIIDESGMPKERFSAEFPKEGPSILRIQQVVRGDSAAYFCASSPQQGSGNTIYFGEGSWLTVV.

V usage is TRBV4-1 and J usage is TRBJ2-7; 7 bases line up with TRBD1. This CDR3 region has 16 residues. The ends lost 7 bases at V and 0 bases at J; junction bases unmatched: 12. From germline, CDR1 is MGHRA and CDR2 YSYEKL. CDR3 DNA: TGCGCCAGCAAGGACGGGCGAGGGACAGCCTCCTACGAGCAGTACTTC. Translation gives CASKDGRGTASYEQYF.

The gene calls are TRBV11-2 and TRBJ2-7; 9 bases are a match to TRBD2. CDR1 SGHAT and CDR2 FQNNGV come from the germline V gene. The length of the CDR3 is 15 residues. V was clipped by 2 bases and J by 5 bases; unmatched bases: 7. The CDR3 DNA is TGTGCCAGCAGCTTAAGAGCTAGCGGGAACGACGAGCAGTACTTC. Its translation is CASSLRASGNDEQYF. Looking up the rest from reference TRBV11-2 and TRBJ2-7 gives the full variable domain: EAGVAQSPRYKIIEKRQSVAFWCNPISGHATLYWYQQILGQGPKLLIQFQNNGVVDDSQLPKDRFSAERLKGVDSTLKIQPAKLEDSAVYLCASSLRASGNDEQYFGPGTRLTVT.

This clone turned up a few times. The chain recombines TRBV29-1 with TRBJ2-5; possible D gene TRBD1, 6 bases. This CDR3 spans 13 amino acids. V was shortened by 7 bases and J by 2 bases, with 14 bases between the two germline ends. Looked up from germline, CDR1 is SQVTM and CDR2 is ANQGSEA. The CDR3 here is CSGLDRTQETQYF. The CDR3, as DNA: TGCAGCGGTCTCGACAGGACTCAAGAGACCCAGTACTTC.

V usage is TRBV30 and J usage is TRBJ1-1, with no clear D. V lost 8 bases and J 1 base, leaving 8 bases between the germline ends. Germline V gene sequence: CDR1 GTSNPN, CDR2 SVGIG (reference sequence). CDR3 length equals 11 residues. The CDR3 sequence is CALDPNTEAFF. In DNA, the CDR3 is TGTGCCCTCGACCCGAACACTGAAGCTTTCTTT. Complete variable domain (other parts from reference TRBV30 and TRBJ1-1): SQTIHQWPATLVQPVGSPLSLECTVEGTSNPNLYWYRQAAGRGLQLLFYSVGIGQISSEVPQNLSASRPQDRQFILSSKKLLLSDSGFYLCALDPNTEAFFGQGTRLTVV.

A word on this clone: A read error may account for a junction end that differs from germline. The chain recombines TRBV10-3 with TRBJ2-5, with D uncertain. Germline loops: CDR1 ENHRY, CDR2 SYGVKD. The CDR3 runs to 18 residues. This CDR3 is CAISESTWADRSREAQYF. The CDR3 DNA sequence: TGTGCCATCAGTGAGTCGACGTGGGCAGACCGATCAAGAGAGGCCCAGTACTTC.

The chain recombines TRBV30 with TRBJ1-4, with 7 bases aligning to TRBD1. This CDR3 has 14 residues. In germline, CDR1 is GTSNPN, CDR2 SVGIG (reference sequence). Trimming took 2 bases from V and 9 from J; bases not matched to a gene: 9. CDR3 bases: TGTGCCTGGAGTATCGACAGGGAGCTAAAAAAACTGTTTTTT. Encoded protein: CAWSIDRELKKLFF.

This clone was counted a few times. CDR3 sequence (DNA): TGTGCCAGCTCACCCTCCTTGGAGGGCTCTGGGGCCAACGTCCTGACTTTC. Its protein is CASSPSLEGSGANVLTF. This chain connects TRBV18 to TRBJ2-6; D may be TRBD2 (6 bases). Per the germline V gene, CDR1 is KGHSH and CDR2 is LQKENI. CDR3 length: 17 residues. The V and J ends lost 3 bases and 0 bases respectively, with 12 bases between them.

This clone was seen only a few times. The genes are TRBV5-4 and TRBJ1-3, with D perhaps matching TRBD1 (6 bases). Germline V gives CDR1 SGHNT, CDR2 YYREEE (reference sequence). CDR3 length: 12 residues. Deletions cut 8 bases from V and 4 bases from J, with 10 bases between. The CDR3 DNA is TGTGCCAGTACAGGGAAAGGAAACACCATATATTTT. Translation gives CASTGKGNTIYF.

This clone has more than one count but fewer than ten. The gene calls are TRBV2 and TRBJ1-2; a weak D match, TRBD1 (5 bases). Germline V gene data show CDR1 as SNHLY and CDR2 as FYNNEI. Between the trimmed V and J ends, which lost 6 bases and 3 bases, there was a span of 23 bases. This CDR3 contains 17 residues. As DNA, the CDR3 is TGTGCCAGCAGCGAACTAGGCCATAGTCAGGGCCACTATGGCTACACCTTC. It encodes CASSELGHSQGHYGYTF. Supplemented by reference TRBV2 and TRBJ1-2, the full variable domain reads EPEVTQTPSHQVTQMGQEVILRCVPISNHLYFYWYRQILGQKVEFLVSFYNNEISEKSEIFDDQFSVERPDGSNFTLKIRSTKLEDSAMYFCASSELGHSQGHYGYTFGSGTRLTVV.

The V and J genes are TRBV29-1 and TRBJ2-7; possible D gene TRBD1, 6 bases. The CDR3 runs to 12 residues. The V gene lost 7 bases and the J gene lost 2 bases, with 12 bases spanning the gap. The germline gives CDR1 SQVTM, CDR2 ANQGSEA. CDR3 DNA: TGCAGCGCCCGTTGGGACACCTACGAGCAGTACTTC. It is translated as CSARWDTYEQYF.

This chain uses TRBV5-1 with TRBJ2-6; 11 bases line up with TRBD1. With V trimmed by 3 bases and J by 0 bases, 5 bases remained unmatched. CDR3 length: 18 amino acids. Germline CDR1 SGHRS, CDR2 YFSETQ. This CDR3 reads CASSYRDRGTSGANVLTF. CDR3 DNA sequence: TGCGCCAGCAGCTACCGGGACAGGGGGACCTCTGGGGCCAACGTCCTGACTTTC. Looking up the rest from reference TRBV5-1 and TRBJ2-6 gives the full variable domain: KAGVTQTPRYLIKTRGQQVTLSCSPISGHRSVSWYQQTPGQGLQFLFEYFSETQRNKGNFPGRFSGRQFSNSRSEMNVSTLELGDSALYLCASSYRDRGTSGANVLTFGAGSRLTVL.